This TCR beta chain originates from a study of blood T cell repertoires in COVID-19. At the level of the study: Some COVID-19 samples were acute and others convalescent; all came from the United States, Italy and Spain. Sample material is recorded as cDNA or gDNA derived from T cells, B-cell-depleted T cells, or PBMCs.

Authors' methods: For nucleated cells, counts were estimated from reference gene primer amplification. Measured with immunoSEQ multiplex PCR; TCRdb has only the in-frame clones, and not every one. V and J calls and clone size are as listed in that table; D and trimming were resolved from the DNA. The sample has around 120,000 clones, less than 85% seen once. Sequencing used peripheral blood. This TCR was recovered from a man under 40 with acute or convalescent COVID-19.

This CDR3 reads CASSSSGGPGNTIYF. CDR3 nucleotides: TGTGCCAGCAGCTCTTCAGGGGGTCCCGGAAACACCATATATTTT. This chain links TRBV13 with TRBJ1-3; 7 bases match TRBD1. Trimming took 4 bases from V and 4 from J; bases not matched to a gene: 7. The CDR3 contains 15 residues. Germline V lookup: CDR1 PRHDT, CDR2 FYEKMQ (reference sequence).